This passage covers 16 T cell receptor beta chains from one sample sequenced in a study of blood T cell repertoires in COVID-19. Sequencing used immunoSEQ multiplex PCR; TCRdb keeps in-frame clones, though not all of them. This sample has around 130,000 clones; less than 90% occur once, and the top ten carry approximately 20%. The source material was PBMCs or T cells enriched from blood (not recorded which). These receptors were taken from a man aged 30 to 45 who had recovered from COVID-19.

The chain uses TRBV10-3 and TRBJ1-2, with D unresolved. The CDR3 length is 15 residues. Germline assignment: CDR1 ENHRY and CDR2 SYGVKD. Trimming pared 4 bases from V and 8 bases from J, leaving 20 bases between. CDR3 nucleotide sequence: TGTGCCATCAGTGTCTCCGAAGAGGCTGGGAGCGGCTACACCTTC. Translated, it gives CAISVSEEAGSGYTF.

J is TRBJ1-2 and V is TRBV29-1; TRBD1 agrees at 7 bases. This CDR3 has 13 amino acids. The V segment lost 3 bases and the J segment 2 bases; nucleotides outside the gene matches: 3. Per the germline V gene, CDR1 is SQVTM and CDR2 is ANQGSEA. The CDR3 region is CSVDQGVNYGYTF. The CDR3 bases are TGCAGCGTTGACCAGGGGGTCAACTATGGCTACACCTTC.

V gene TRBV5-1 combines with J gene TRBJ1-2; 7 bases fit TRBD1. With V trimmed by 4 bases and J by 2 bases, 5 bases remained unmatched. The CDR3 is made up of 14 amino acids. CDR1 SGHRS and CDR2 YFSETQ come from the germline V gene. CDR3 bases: TGCGCCAGCAGCGAACCGGGACAGAACTATGGCTACACCTTC. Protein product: CASSEPGQNYGYTF. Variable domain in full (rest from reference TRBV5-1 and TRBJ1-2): KAGVTQTPRYLIKTRGQQVTLSCSPISGHRSVSWYQQTPGQGLQFLFEYFSETQRNKGNFPGRFSGRQFSNSRSEMNVSTLELGDSALYLCASSEPGQNYGYTFGSGTRLTVV.

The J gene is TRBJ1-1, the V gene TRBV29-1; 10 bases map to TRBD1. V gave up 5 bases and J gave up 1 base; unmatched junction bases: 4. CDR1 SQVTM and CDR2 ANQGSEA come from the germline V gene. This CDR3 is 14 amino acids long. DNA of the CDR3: TGCAGCGTTCGTGGGACAGGGGCGAACACTGAAGCTTTCTTT. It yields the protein CSVRGTGANTEAFF.

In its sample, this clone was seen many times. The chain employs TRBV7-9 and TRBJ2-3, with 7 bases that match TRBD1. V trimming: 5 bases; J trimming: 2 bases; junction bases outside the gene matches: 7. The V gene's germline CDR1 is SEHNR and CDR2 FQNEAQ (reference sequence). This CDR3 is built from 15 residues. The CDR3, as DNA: TGTGCCAGCAGCCCACCGAGGGGGCTCACAGATACGCAGTATTTT. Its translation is CASSPPRGLTDTQYF.

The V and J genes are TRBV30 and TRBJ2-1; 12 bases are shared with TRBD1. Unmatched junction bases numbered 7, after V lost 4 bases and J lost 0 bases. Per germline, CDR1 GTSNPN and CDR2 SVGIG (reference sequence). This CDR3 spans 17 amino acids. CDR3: CAWKGQGAKSSYNEQFF. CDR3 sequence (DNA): TGTGCCTGGAAGGGACAGGGGGCCAAGAGCTCCTACAATGAGCAGTTCTTC.

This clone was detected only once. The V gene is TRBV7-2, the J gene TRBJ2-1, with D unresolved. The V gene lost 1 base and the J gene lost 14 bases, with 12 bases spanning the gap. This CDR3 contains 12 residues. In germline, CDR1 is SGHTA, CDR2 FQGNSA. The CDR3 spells CASSLVRSRKFF. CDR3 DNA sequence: TGTGCCAGCAGCTTAGTTAGGTCTAGGAAGTTCTTC.

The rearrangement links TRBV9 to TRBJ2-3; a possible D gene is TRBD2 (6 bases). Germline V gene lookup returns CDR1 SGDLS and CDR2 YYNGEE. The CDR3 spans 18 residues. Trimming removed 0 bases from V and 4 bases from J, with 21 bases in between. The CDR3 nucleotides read TGTGCCAGCAGCGTAGTGGGGACCAGGGACTCTGGGGCAGATACGCAGTATTTT. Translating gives CASSVVGTRDSGADTQYF. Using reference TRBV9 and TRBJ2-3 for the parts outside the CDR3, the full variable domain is DSGVTQTPKHLITATGQRVTLRCSPRSGDLSVYWYQQSLDQGLQFLIQYYNGEERAKGNILERFSAQQFPDLHSELNLSSLELGDSALYFCASSVVGTRDSGADTQYFGPGTRLTVL.

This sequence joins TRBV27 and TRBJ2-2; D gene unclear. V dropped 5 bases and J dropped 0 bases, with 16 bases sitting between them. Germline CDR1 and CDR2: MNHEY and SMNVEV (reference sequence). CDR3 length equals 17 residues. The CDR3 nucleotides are TGTGCCAGCAGTCCGAGGATCTACGCGCCGAACACCGGGGAGCTGTTTTTT. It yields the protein CASSPRIYAPNTGELFF.

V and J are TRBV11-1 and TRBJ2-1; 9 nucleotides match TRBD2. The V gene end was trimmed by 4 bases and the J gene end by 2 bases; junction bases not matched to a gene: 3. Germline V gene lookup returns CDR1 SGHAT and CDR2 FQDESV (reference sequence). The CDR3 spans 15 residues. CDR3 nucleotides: TGTGCCAGCAGCTCGGGACTAGCTGCCTACAATGAGCAGTTCTTC. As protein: CASSSGLAAYNEQFF.

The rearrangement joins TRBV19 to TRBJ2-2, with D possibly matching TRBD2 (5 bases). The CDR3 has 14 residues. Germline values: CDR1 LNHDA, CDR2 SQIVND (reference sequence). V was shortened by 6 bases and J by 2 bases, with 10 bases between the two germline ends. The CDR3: CASRPGYNTGELFF. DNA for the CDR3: TGTGCCAGTAGGCCGGGATACAACACCGGGGAGCTGTTTTTT.

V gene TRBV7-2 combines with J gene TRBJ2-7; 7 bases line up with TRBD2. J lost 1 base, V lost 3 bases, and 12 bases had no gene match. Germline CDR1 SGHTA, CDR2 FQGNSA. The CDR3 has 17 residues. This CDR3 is CASSFTGGFVGSYEQYV. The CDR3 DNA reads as TGTGCCAGCAGCTTCACCGGGGGGTTCGTCGGTTCCTACGAGCAGTACGTC.

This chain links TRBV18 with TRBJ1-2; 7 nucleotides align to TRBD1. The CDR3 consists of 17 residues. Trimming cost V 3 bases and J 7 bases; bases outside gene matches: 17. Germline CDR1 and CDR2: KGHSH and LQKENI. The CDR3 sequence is CASSPEEGAVISGGYTF. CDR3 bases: TGTGCCAGCTCACCTGAAGAGGGGGCGGTCATTTCGGGTGGCTACACCTTC.

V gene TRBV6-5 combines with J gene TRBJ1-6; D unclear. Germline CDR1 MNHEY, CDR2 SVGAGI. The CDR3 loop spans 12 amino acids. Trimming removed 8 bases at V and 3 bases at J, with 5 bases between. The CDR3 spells CASSIYNSPLHF. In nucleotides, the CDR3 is TGTGCCAGCTCCATCTATAATTCACCCCTCCACTTT.

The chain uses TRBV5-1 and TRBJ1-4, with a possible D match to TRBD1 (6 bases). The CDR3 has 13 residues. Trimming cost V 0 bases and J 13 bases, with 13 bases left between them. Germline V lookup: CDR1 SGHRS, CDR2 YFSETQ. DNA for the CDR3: TGCGCCAGCAGCTTGGATTCTGGGGACATACTGTTTTTT. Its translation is CASSLDSGDILFF.

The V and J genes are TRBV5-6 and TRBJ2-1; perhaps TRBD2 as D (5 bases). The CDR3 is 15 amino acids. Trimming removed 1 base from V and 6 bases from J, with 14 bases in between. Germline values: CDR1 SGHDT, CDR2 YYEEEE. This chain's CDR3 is CASSLRPQRGNEQFF. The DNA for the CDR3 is TGTGCCAGCAGCTTGCGGCCCCAACGGGGCAATGAGCAGTTCTTC.